The text below deals with one TCR beta chain. Its matching antigen is unknown. This specimen comes from a study of T cell responses to AZD1222 COVID-19 vaccine. The study, taken as a whole, reports: Increases in Spike-specific TCR breadth and depth were seen after two AZD1222 doses. Reports say nearly half of spike-specific TCRs go after unmutated variant regions. Vaccine-associated CD4 TCRs spanned spike, dominant at 160-218 and 743-854.

Sequenced by immunoSEQ multiplex PCR; TCRdb stores in-frame clones only, minus some. The table lists about 150,000 clones, roughly 94% of them singletons, with 1.5% to 2% in the top ten. Germline CDR1 and CDR2: SEHNR and FQNEAQ (reference sequence). Trimming at V came to 0 bases and at J to 2 bases, leaving 7 bases not matched to a gene. CDR3 length: 17 residues. The receptor was derived from an adult in good health. The chain recombines TRBV7-9 with TRBJ2-3; TRBD2 agrees at 8 bases. The sequencing used peripheral blood, collected on day 0 of AZD1222 vaccination. CDR3 nucleotide sequence: TGTGCCAGCAGCTTAGCCCTTTCGCGGGGGGACACAGATACGCAGTATTTT. As protein: CASSLALSRGDTDTQYF. Full variable domain (remainder filled in from reference TRBV7-9 and TRBJ2-3): DTGVSQNPRHKITKRGQNVTFRCDPISEHNRLYWYRQTLGQGPEFLTYFQNEAQLEKSRLLSDRFSAERPKGSFSTLEIQRTEQGDSAMYLCASSLALSRGDTDTQYFGPGTRLTVL.